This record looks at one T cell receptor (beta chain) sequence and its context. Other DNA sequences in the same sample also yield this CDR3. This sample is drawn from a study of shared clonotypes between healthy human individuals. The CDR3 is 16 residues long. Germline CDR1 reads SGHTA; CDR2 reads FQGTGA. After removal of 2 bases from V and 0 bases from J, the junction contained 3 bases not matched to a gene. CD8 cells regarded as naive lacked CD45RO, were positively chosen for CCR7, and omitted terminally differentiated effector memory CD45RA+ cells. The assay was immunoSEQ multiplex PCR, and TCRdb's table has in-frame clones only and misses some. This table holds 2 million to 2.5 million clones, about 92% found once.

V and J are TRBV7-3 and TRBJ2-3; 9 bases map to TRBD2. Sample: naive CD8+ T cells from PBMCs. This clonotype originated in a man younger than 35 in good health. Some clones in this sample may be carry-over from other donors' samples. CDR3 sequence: CASSLGTSGSTDTQYF. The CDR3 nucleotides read TGTGCCAGCAGCTTAGGCACTAGCGGGAGCACAGATACGCAGTATTTT.